These T cell receptor beta chains were read from a single sample in a study of blood T cell repertoires in COVID-19. The data were produced by immunoSEQ multiplex PCR, yet TCRdb's version contains in-frame clones alone and is incomplete. The table records over 100,000 clones, around 80% of them present only once. Sequencing was performed on peripheral blood. Receptors were obtained from a human donor in a cohort sampled during active or convalescent COVID-19. Both conserved end residues are part of each CDR3. A D gene is named only where the DNA matches it firmly. Clone size appears in some rows only: once, few, many, or a class for an expanded clone.

clone size	V gene	J gene	D gene	CDR3 protein	CDR3 DNA
many	TRBV6-5	TRBJ2-7	.	CASSYSIPRGAYEQYF	TGTGCCAGCAGTTACTCGATCCCCAGGGGAGCCTACGAGCAGTACTTC
few	TRBV7-9	TRBJ2-1	.	CASSLMGSSYNEQFF	TGTGCCAGCAGCTTAATGGGGAGCTCCTACAATGAGCAGTTCTTC
.	TRBV24-1	TRBJ2-2	TRBD2	CATSAPSSGGARTGELFF	TGTGCCACCAGTGCACCGTCTAGCGGGGGGGCTCGCACCGGGGAGCTGTTTTTT
.	TRBV19	TRBJ2-7	TRBD1	CASSRDRDEQYF	TGTGCCAGTAGTAGGGACAGGGACGAGCAGTACTTC
.	TRBV7-8	TRBJ1-1	TRBD1	CASSLHGQGNTEAFF	TGTGCCAGCAGCTTACACGGACAGGGGAACACTGAAGCTTTCTTT
.	TRBV6-2/TRBV6-3	TRBJ2-3	TRBD2	CASSYSASGGPSPADTQYF	TGTGCCAGCAGTTACAGTGCTAGCGGGGGACCTTCCCCCGCAGATACGCAGTATTTT
few	TRBV7-8	TRBJ1-5	TRBD1	CASSTRPGQDEQPQHF	TGTGCCAGCAGCACAAGACCGGGACAGGATGAGCAGCCCCAGCATTTT
.	TRBV6-5	TRBJ2-1	.	CASSLHGGSYNEQFF	TGTGCCAGCAGTCTGCACGGAGGAAGTTACAATGAGCAGTTCTTC
.	TRBV4-1	TRBJ1-6	.	CASTSDLRGRSYNSPLHF	TGCGCCAGCACGTCAGATCTCAGGGGCCGCTCCTATAATTCACCCCTCCACTTT
.	TRBV27	TRBJ2-3	TRBD2	CASSLTSGRTDTQYF	TGTGCCAGCAGTCTCACTAGCGGCCGCACAGATACGCAGTATTTT
.	TRBV7-9	TRBJ1-5	TRBD1	CASSLEGGGQPQHF	TGTGCCAGCAGCTTAGAAGGGGGCGGGCAGCCCCAGCATTTT
.	TRBV11-3	TRBJ2-7	TRBD1	CASRATGTGEQYF	TGTGCCAGCAGGGCGACAGGGACCGGGGAGCAGTACTTC
.	TRBV2	TRBJ2-1	TRBD2	CASSFSGLAPGEQFF	TGTGCCAGCAGTTTCAGTGGACTAGCACCCGGTGAGCAGTTCTTC
.	TRBV5-1	TRBJ1-2	TRBD1	CASSFMGQDYGYTF	TGCGCCAGCAGCTTTATGGGACAGGACTATGGCTACACCTTC
many	TRBV6-5	TRBJ1-5	TRBD1	CASRGQGGDQPQHF	TGTGCCAGCAGGGGACAGGGTGGGGATCAGCCCCAGCATTTT
.	TRBV9	TRBJ2-4	TRBD1	CASSHQQGTENIQYF	TGTGCCAGCAGCCACCAACAGGGGACGGAAAACATTCAGTACTTC
few	TRBV7-9	TRBJ2-5	TRBD1	CASSRTGQETQYF	TGTGCCAGCTCACGGACAGGGCAAGAGACCCAGTACTTC
.	TRBV7-9	TRBJ1-2	TRBD1	CASSRGTGGSGGYTF	TGTGCCAGCAGCCGTGGGACAGGGGGTAGCGGAGGCTACACCTTC
once	TRBV19	TRBJ2-1	TRBD2	CASSIDLERGIYNEQFF	TGTGCCAGTAGTATAGATCTTGAGCGGGGGATCTACAATGAGCAGTTCTTC
.	TRBV20-1	TRBJ2-5	.	CSPVTQETQYF	TGCAGCCCGGTAACCCAAGAGACCCAGTACTTC
.	TRBV7-9	TRBJ1-5	.	CASSLGASFSNQPQHF	TGTGCCAGCAGCTTAGGTGCGTCGTTCAGCAATCAGCCCCAGCATTTT
once	TRBV7-2	TRBJ1-6	.	CASSLVANSPLHF	TGTGCCAGCAGCTTAGTGGCAAATTCACCCCTCCACTTT
.	TRBV5-1	TRBJ1-6	TRBD1	CASSLQGVNNSPLHF	TGCGCCAGCAGCTTGCAGGGGGTCAATAATTCACCCCTCCACTTT
.	TRBV6-2/TRBV6-3	TRBJ1-5	.	CASSRDSRAQPQHF	TGTGCCAGCAGCCGCGACAGTCGAGCTCAGCCCCAGCATTTT
.	TRBV29-1	TRBJ2-7	TRBD1	CSVEGDRASSYEQYF	TGCAGCGTTGAAGGTGACAGGGCCAGCTCCTACGAGCAGTACTTC
many	TRBV4-3	TRBJ1-5	TRBD1	CASSQDVVTGGRWSNQPQHF	TGCGCCAGCAGCCAAGATGTCGTTACAGGGGGACGGTGGAGCAATCAGCCCCAGCATTTT
.	TRBV7-2	TRBJ2-1	.	CASSLEAGPPYNEQFF	TGTGCCAGCAGCTTAGAGGCAGGCCCCCCTTACAATGAGCAGTTCTTC
.	TRBV5-4	TRBJ2-3	TRBD2	CASSLLAGVPGTDTQYF	TGTGCCAGCAGCTTACTAGCGGGAGTCCCGGGGACAGATACGCAGTATTTT
.	TRBV28	TRBJ2-4	.	CASSFVGPGGKNIQYF	TGTGCCAGCAGTTTTGTAGGGCCAGGAGGGAAAAACATTCAGTACTTC
.	TRBV7-2	TRBJ2-1	.	CASSPLFGEQFF	TGTGCCAGCAGCCCCCTTTTCGGGGAGCAGTTCTTC
.	TRBV2	TRBJ2-1	TRBD2	CASRQGDYSSYNEQFF	TGTGCCAGCAGGCAAGGGGACTACTCGTCCTACAATGAGCAGTTCTTC
.	TRBV6-2/TRBV6-3	TRBJ1-5	.	CASSKEQGRNQPQHF	TGTGCCAGCAGTAAGGAACAGGGTCGGAATCAGCCCCAGCATTTT
.	TRBV19	TRBJ2-3	.	CASSITADADTQYF	TGTGCCAGTAGTATTACCGCAGATGCAGATACGCAGTATTTT
.	TRBV7-3	TRBJ2-1	.	CASSFGAGGSYNEQFF	TGTGCCAGCAGCTTTGGCGCGGGTGGTTCCTACAATGAGCAGTTCTTC
once	TRBV27	TRBJ1-2	TRBD1	CASSKARTGLLVGYGYTF	TGTGCCAGCAGTAAAGCACGGACAGGGCTTCTGGTTGGCTATGGCTACACCTTC
.	TRBV28	TRBJ1-3	TRBD1	CASSLLLKGAGSGNTIYF	TGTGCCAGCAGCCTTCTCCTTAAGGGGGCGGGCTCTGGAAACACCATATATTTT
once	TRBV7-6	TRBJ2-7	TRBD1	CASSPTGQGEQYF	TGTGCCAGCAGCCCCACCGGACAGGGCGAGCAGTACTTC
.	TRBV12-5	TRBJ1-4	.	CASGLAGNGEKLFF	TGTGCTAGTGGTTTGGCAGGGAACGGTGAAAAACTGTTTTTT
.	TRBV5-1	TRBJ1-6	.	CASSSGLSPLHF	TGCGCCAGCAGTTCAGGGTTATCACCCCTCCACTTT
.	TRBV25-1	TRBJ2-5	TRBD2	CASSASGGPLETQYF	TGTGCCAGCAGTGCTAGCGGGGGGCCATTAGAGACCCAGTACTTC
.	TRBV10-1	TRBJ2-7	TRBD1	CASTKRVRQGYYEQYF	TGCGCCAGCACCAAACGCGTTCGACAGGGTTACTACGAGCAGTACTTC
once	TRBV5-4	TRBJ2-1	.	CASSLGLGPGTYNEQFF	TGTGCCAGCAGCTTGGGGCTGGGTCCGGGGACCTACAATGAGCAGTTCTTC
.	TRBV11-2	TRBJ1-3	TRBD1	CASSLAPWDSLAGNTIYF	TGTGCCAGCAGCTTAGCCCCCTGGGACAGTCTTGCTGGAAACACCATATATTTT
.	TRBV30	TRBJ2-5	.	CAWSVFRGPYQETQYF	TGTGCCTGGAGTGTTTTTAGGGGTCCCTACCAAGAGACCCAGTACTTC